These 21 T cell receptor beta chains originate from one sample sequenced in a study of Ad26.COV2.S vaccination and SARS-CoV-2 variants. Specified treatment: around 19 received Ad26.COV2.S at low or high dose, single or two shots; 5 received placebo; per-sample allocation not given. The samples were gathered on day 63 after the first injection of vaccine or placebo. This table comes from immunoSEQ multiplex PCR, and its TCRdb copy is limited to in-frame clones, with some not included. The sample shows about 280,000 clones, about 90% of them seen only once. The sequenced sample was peripheral blood, obtained in a trial of Ad26.COV2.S vaccine versus placebo. All receptors come from a person aged 18 to 65 who received the Ad26.COV2.S COVID-19 vaccine or a placebo.

This rearrangement joins TRBV27 to TRBJ1-2; possible D gene TRBD1, 5 bases. Trimming shortened V by 6 bases and J by 0 bases, and 17 bases separated the two germline ends. The germline V gene has CDR1 MNHEY and CDR2 SMNVEV (reference sequence). The CDR3 consists of 16 residues. The CDR3 sequence: CASSFSWDAANYGYTF. The CDR3 DNA reads as TGTGCCAGCAGCTTTTCTTGGGACGCAGCTAACTATGGCTACACCTTC.

The chain is built from TRBV5-8 and TRBJ2-1, with 11 positions matching TRBD2. V gave up 1 base and J gave up 3 bases; unmatched junction bases: 0. The CDR3 has 15 amino acids. From germline, CDR1 is SGHTS and CDR2 YDEGEE. CDR3 DNA: TGTGCCAGCAGCTTGACTAGCGGGGGCTACAATGAGCAGTTCTTC. Translation: CASSLTSGGYNEQFF.

The chain joins TRBV5-1 to TRBJ1-1; 7 nucleotides agree with TRBD1. The germline gives CDR1 SGHRS, CDR2 YFSETQ. The CDR3 sequence is 15 residues long. V shed 0 bases and J 0 bases; nucleotides not matched to a gene: 2. CDR3 nucleotides: TGCGCCAGCAGCTTGGCCGGGACAGTGAACACTGAAGCTTTCTTT. It codes for CASSLAGTVNTEAFF.

The chain carries TRBV28 and TRBJ1-2; D not resolved. Trimming cost V 6 bases and J 4 bases, with 6 bases left between them. The CDR3 is made up of 11 amino acids. Germline lookup yields CDR1 MDHEN and CDR2 SYDVKM. CDR3 loop: CASSPLYGYTF. Here the CDR3 DNA reads TGTGCCAGCAGCCCCCTCTATGGCTACACCTTC.

This clone was recorded a few times. The gene calls are TRBV6-2 or TRBV6-3 and TRBJ1-2; 8 nucleotides match TRBD1. CDR3 size: 15 residues. Trimming cost V 0 bases and J 5 bases; bases outside gene matches: 5. Germline V CDR1 and CDR2: MNHEY, SVGEGT. The CDR3 here is CASSYSKYRGYGYTF. CDR3 in DNA: TGTGCCAGCAGTTACTCGAAATACAGGGGGTATGGCTACACCTTC.

This rearrangement joins TRBV27 to TRBJ2-7, with TRBD1 matching over 8 bases. CDR1 and CDR2 from the germline V gene are MNHEY and SMNVEV (reference sequence). With 4 bases clipped from V and 0 bases from J, the junction kept 5 bases outside the gene matches. CDR3 length: 15 residues. The CDR3 reads CASSSSGTGSYEQYF. The DNA of the CDR3 is TGTGCCAGCAGTTCCTCCGGGACAGGCTCCTACGAGCAGTACTTC.

The chain couples TRBV19 to TRBJ2-1; D uncertain. The length of the CDR3 is 11 residues. Germline values: CDR1 LNHDA, CDR2 SQIVND (reference sequence). V lost 10 bases to trimming and J lost 7 bases, with 11 bases between them. The CDR3 spells CATSSRNEQFF. CDR3 in DNA: TGTGCCACAAGTAGTAGGAATGAGCAGTTCTTC.

This clone showed up just once. The V call is TRBV7-2, the J call TRBJ2-3, with no clear D. The CDR3 runs 11 residues. The V end lost 5 bases, the J end lost 11 bases, and 11 bases lay between the germline ends. Germline V gives CDR1 SGHTA, CDR2 FQGNSA. This chain's CDR3 is CASSPFRMQYF. The CDR3 DNA follows: TGTGCCAGCAGCCCATTCCGAATGCAGTATTTT.

V gene TRBV28 combines with J gene TRBJ1-1; D unclear. V lost 10 bases, J lost 2 bases, and 17 bases lay in between. This CDR3 contains 14 residues. Germline V gene lookup returns CDR1 MDHEN and CDR2 SYDVKM. This CDR3 reads CATQTPGYNTEAFF. The CDR3 coding sequence is TGTGCCACCCAAACTCCGGGGTACAACACTGAAGCTTTCTTT.

V and J are TRBV28 and TRBJ2-7; D ambiguous. CDR3 size: 11 residues. Looked up from germline, CDR1 is MDHEN and CDR2 is SYDVKM. V dropped 3 bases and J dropped 3 bases, with 3 bases sitting between them. CDR3 bases: TGTGCCAGCAGTTTCTTCTACGAGCAGTACTTC. Amino acid sequence: CASSFFYEQYF.

The chain has TRBV21-1 and TRBJ2-7. TRBV21-1 is listed as a pseudogene. CDR3 length: 16 amino acids. CDR3 nucleotide sequence: TGTGCCAGCAGCTTCCTCTGGGGGCTAGCGTGGGACGAGCAGTACTTC. Translation: CASSFLWGLAWDEQYF.

This clone was detected only once. This chain connects TRBV9 to TRBJ2-5, with 12 bases identical to TRBD2. Germline loops: CDR1 SGDLS, CDR2 YYNGEE. The CDR3 sequence is 16 residues long. Trimming cost V 3 bases and J 0 bases; bases outside gene matches: 3. CDR3 sequence reads: CASSEGLAGYQETQYF. The CDR3 bases are TGTGCCAGCAGCGAGGGACTAGCGGGTTACCAAGAGACCCAGTACTTC.

V usage is TRBV9 and J usage is TRBJ2-7; D might be TRBD1 or TRBD2, each matching 5 bases. CDR1 SGDLS and CDR2 YYNGEE come from the germline V gene. The CDR3 has 14 residues. Trimming removed 3 bases from V and 6 bases from J, with 16 bases in between. CDR3 sequence: CASSGNGTSGEQYF. The DNA for the CDR3 is TGTGCCAGCAGCGGAAACGGGACGTCCGGCGAGCAGTACTTC.

CDR3: CASSLRQNTGELFF. Written as DNA, the CDR3 is TGTGCCAGCAGCTTGAGACAGAACACCGGGGAGCTGTTTTTT. The chain links TRBV5-5 to TRBJ2-2; D not certain. Germline assignment: CDR1 SGHKS and CDR2 YYEKEE (reference sequence). The CDR3 has 14 amino acids. V lost 1 base to trimming and J lost 1 base, with 5 bases between them.

This clone was seen just once. The V gene is TRBV7-2, the J gene TRBJ2-1; D is ambiguous. Trimming removed 7 bases from V and 5 bases from J, with 12 bases in between. CDR3 size: 13 residues. Germline V gene data show CDR1 as SGHTA and CDR2 as FQGNSA. CDR3 amino acids: CASKRPLDNEQFF. Written as DNA, the CDR3 is TGTGCCAGCAAAAGACCTCTGGACAATGAGCAGTTCTTC.

The chain combines TRBV19 with TRBJ1-3; no definite D call. The V end was cut by 6 bases, the J end by 4 bases, with 16 bases between. The germline gives CDR1 LNHDA, CDR2 SQIVND (reference sequence). The CDR3 is 15 amino acids. DNA for the CDR3: TGTGCCAGTAGCCGCAAGGTGGGTTACGGAAACACCATATATTTT. It encodes CASSRKVGYGNTIYF. Variable domain in full (rest from reference TRBV19 and TRBJ1-3): DGGITQSPKYLFRKEGQNVTLSCEQNLNHDAMYWYRQDPGQGLRLIYYSQIVNDFQKGDIAEGYSVSREKKESFPLTVTSAQKNPTAFYLCASSRKVGYGNTIYFGEGSWLTVV.

This sequence joins TRBV7-9 and TRBJ1-1; D is unresolved. This CDR3 is built from 11 residues. With 1 base removed from V and 10 bases from J, the gap between germline ends came to 7 bases. Germline V gene sequence: CDR1 SEHNR, CDR2 FQNEAQ (reference sequence). The CDR3 nucleotides are TGTGCCAGCAGCTTAGACGCGCGAGCTTTCTTT. It specifies CASSLDARAFF.

The chain recombines TRBV9 with TRBJ2-7, with D unresolved. Trimming shortened V by 4 bases and J by 7 bases, and 9 bases separated the two germline ends. Germline lookup yields CDR1 SGDLS and CDR2 YYNGEE. This CDR3 is built from 11 residues. The CDR3 DNA reads as TGTGCCAGCAGCTCCGCCTTGGAGCAGTACTTC. This gives the protein CASSSALEQYF. The variable domain in full, completed from reference TRBV9 and TRBJ2-7, reads DSGVTQTPKHLITATGQRVTLRCSPRSGDLSVYWYQQSLDQGLQFLIQYYNGEERAKGNILERFSAQQFPDLHSELNLSSLELGDSALYFCASSSALEQYFGPGTRLTVT.

The genes are TRBV14 and TRBJ1-1; D gene ambiguous. This CDR3 comprises 14 residues. The germline gives CDR1 SGHDN, CDR2 FVKESK. Trimming stripped 1 base from V and 4 bases from J, with 10 bases between. The CDR3 here is CASSQVVDTTEAFF. The CDR3 nucleotides are TGTGCCAGCAGCCAAGTGGTAGATACCACTGAAGCTTTCTTT.

The chain joins TRBV7-9 to TRBJ1-2; the D is unclear. The germline V gene has CDR1 SEHNR and CDR2 FQNEAQ (reference sequence). V dropped 1 base and J dropped 5 bases, with 14 bases sitting between them. The CDR3 consists of 15 residues. The CDR3 region has the DNA TGTGCCAGCAGCTTAGGGGAGCCGGACTCGTATGGCTACACCTTC. Translating gives CASSLGEPDSYGYTF.

V usage is TRBV6-5 and J usage is TRBJ2-2; D ambiguous. Trimming left V 2 bases short and J 4 bases short, with 2 bases between. This CDR3 spans 12 amino acids. Germline lookup yields CDR1 MNHEY and CDR2 SVGAGI. The DNA for the CDR3 is TGTGCCAGCAGTTACCCCACCGGGGAGCTGTTTTTT. Its translation is CASSYPTGELFF.